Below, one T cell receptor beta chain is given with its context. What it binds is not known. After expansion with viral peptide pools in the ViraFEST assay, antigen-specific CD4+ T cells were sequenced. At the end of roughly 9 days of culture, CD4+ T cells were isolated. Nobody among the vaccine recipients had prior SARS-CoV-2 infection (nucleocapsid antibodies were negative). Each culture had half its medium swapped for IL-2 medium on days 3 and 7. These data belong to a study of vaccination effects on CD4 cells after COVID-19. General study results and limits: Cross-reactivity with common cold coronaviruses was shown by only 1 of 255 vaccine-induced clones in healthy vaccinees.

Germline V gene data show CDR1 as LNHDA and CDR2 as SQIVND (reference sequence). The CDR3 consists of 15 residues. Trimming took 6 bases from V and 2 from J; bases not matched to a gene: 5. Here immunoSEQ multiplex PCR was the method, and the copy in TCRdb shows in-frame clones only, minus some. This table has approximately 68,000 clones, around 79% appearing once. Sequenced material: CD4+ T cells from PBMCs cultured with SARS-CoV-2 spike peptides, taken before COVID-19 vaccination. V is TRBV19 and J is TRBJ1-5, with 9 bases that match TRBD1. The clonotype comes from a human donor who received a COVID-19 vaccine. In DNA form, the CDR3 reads TGTGCCAGTAGCTGGGACAGGGCGGGCAATCAGCCCCAGCATTTT. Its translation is CASSWDRAGNQPQHF.